One sample yielded the 17 T cell receptor beta chains listed below, sequenced in a study of cytomegalovirus exposure and HLA in healthy donors. The data were produced by immunoSEQ multiplex PCR, yet TCRdb's version contains in-frame clones alone and is incomplete. Of fewer than 300,000 clones listed, 88% are singletons. The sample comprised PBMCs. These receptors came from a woman aged 18-29 years in good health and CMV-seronegative.

This clone was observed a few times. The chain links TRBV28 to TRBJ1-2, with D uncertain. The CDR3 loop spans 11 amino acids. With 5 bases removed from V and 6 bases from J, the gap between germline ends came to 7 bases. Germline loops: CDR1 MDHEN, CDR2 SYDVKM. The CDR3 reads CASSGGDGYTF. In DNA, the CDR3 is TGTGCCAGCAGTGGCGGCGATGGCTACACCTTC.

The CDR3 protein is CASTGLAGAYEQYF. The CDR3 DNA sequence: TGCGCCAGCACCGGACTAGCGGGAGCGTACGAGCAGTACTTC. The V and J genes are TRBV5-1 and TRBJ2-7; 13 nucleotides align to TRBD2. The CDR3 contains 14 residues. Germline lookup yields CDR1 SGHRS and CDR2 YFSETQ. The trim removed 6 bases at V and 4 bases at J, leaving 4 bases unmatched.

CDR3 protein: CASSFPGQIRDTQYF. For the CDR3, the DNA is TGTGCCAGCAGTTTCCCTGGACAGATTAGGGATACGCAGTATTTT. J is TRBJ2-3 and V is TRBV27; D perhaps matches TRBD1 (6 bases). Deletions cut 3 bases from V and 6 bases from J, with 16 bases between. Germline V lookup: CDR1 MNHEY, CDR2 SMNVEV (reference sequence). The CDR3 covers 15 residues.

This clone was detected once. The chain links TRBV28 to TRBJ1-1; perhaps TRBD1 as D (5 bases). CDR1 is MDHEN, CDR2 SYDVKM, per germline. V was pared by 3 bases and J by 0 bases, with 8 bases between. This CDR3 comprises 14 residues. This chain's CDR3 is CASSLGPLNTEAFF. CDR3 in DNA: TGTGCCAGCAGTTTGGGGCCGCTGAACACTGAAGCTTTCTTT.

The chain recombines TRBV19 with TRBJ1-2; TRBD1 matches at 8 bases. V lost 10 bases, J lost 6 bases, and 16 bases stayed unmatched. This CDR3 is built from 15 residues. Germline CDR1 and CDR2: LNHDA and SQIVND (reference sequence). DNA of the CDR3: TGTGCCACCTCGGACCGACAGGGGTCGTTGAATGGCTACACCTTC. It specifies CATSDRQGSLNGYTF.

The chain uses TRBV29-1 and TRBJ2-3, with 14 bases that match TRBD2. The CDR3 contains 17 residues. The germline CDR1 and CDR2 sequences are SQVTM and ANQGSEA. The V segment lost 6 bases and the J segment 2 bases; nucleotides outside the gene matches: 10. CDR3 sequence reads: CSVHGLAGGINTDTQYF. CDR3 sequence (DNA): TGCAGCGTCCATGGACTAGCGGGGGGTATAAACACAGATACGCAGTATTTT.

The chain carries TRBV4-3 and TRBJ2-3, with TRBD1 identical over 8 bases. The germline V gene encodes CDR1 LGHNA and CDR2 YSLEER. V was pared by 2 bases and J by 4 bases, with 5 bases of the junction left unmatched. This CDR3 has 15 amino acids. Written as DNA, the CDR3 is TGCGCCAGCAGCCAACAAAGACAGGGGTCAGATACGCAGTATTTT. It codes for CASSQQRQGSDTQYF.

The chain recombines TRBV6-1 with TRBJ1-2, with no clear D. Germline lookup yields CDR1 MNHNS and CDR2 SASEGT. Trimming shortened V by 1 base and J by 4 bases, and 16 bases separated the two germline ends. The CDR3 length is 16 residues. CDR3 sequence reads: CASSEDPGRSGYGYTF. DNA of the CDR3: TGTGCCAGCAGTGAAGATCCGGGCCGTAGCGGCTATGGCTACACCTTC.

The CDR3 coding sequence is TGCGCCAGCAGCTCCGGGACTAGCGACACAGATACGCAGTATTTT. This translates into CASSSGTSDTDTQYF. The chain joins TRBV5-1 to TRBJ2-3, with TRBD2 matching 10 bases. The trim removed 3 bases at V and 2 bases at J, leaving 3 bases unmatched. The V gene's germline CDR1 is SGHRS and CDR2 YFSETQ. The CDR3 extends over 15 amino acids.

V usage is TRBV5-1 and J usage is TRBJ2-5, with a weak D call TRBD2 (5 bases). Per the germline V gene, CDR1 is SGHRS and CDR2 is YFSETQ. V lost 0 bases to trimming and J lost 1 base, with 13 bases between them. The CDR3 has 16 residues. The CDR3 region is CASSLAGRGFQETQYF. The CDR3 DNA reads as TGCGCCAGCAGCTTGGCCGGGCGCGGGTTCCAAGAGACCCAGTACTTC.

V gene TRBV4-1 combines with J gene TRBJ1-5, with 12 bases fitting TRBD1. V lost 1 base, J lost 7 bases, and 17 bases stayed unmatched. Germline loops: CDR1 MGHRA, CDR2 YSYEKL. This CDR3 spans 20 amino acids. CDR3 DNA sequence: TGCGCCAGCAGCCAAGCAGGGGACAGGGGGCACTGGGGGGGTACGCAGCCCCAGCATTTT. It encodes CASSQAGDRGHWGGTQPQHF.

The chain employs TRBV7-6 and TRBJ2-1; D is unresolved. The V gene's germline CDR1 is SGHVS and CDR2 FNYEAQ. The ends were cut back, 3 bases at V and 9 bases at J, with 18 bases in the middle. The CDR3 totals 15 residues. DNA for the CDR3: TGTGCCAGCAGCTTGACTGGAACCCCCCTGGGTGAGCAGTTCTTC. This translates into CASSLTGTPLGEQFF.

The V call is TRBV2, the J call TRBJ2-1; 11 bases line up with TRBD2. CDR3 length equals 15 residues. The germline V gene encodes CDR1 SNHLY and CDR2 FYNNEI. The junction had 6 bases not matched to a gene; V was cut back by 6 bases and J by 5 bases. The CDR3 loop is CASSLAGGLNNEQFF. As DNA, the CDR3 is TGTGCCAGCAGCTTAGCGGGAGGGCTCAACAATGAGCAGTTCTTC.

This chain connects TRBV2 to TRBJ2-3; 11 bases align to TRBD1. Germline V gene data show CDR1 as SNHLY and CDR2 as FYNNEI. The V segment lost 0 bases and the J segment 5 bases; nucleotides outside the gene matches: 4. There are 16 residues in the CDR3. CDR3 protein: CASSEAWTGGVDTQYF. The CDR3, as DNA: TGTGCCAGCAGTGAAGCGTGGACAGGGGGCGTAGATACGCAGTATTTT.

The rearrangement links TRBV5-1 to TRBJ1-1, with no clear D. V lost 4 bases and J 4 bases, leaving 14 bases between the germline ends. Germline V lookup: CDR1 SGHRS, CDR2 YFSETQ. The CDR3 length is 14 residues. CDR3 nucleotides: TGCGCCAGCAGCCCAACGAGGGTCGGCACTGAAGCTTTCTTT. The encoded protein is CASSPTRVGTEAFF.

The V gene is TRBV27, the J gene TRBJ2-5, with D possibly being TRBD2 (6 bases). Germline CDR1 and CDR2: MNHEY and SMNVEV (reference sequence). The CDR3 has 13 amino acids. Trimming stripped 2 bases from V and 5 bases from J, with 9 bases between. This CDR3 reads CASSLGGGETQYF. CDR3 nucleotide sequence: TGTGCCAGCAGTTTAGGTGGGGGGGAGACCCAGTACTTC.

The sample holds one count of this clone. The V call is TRBV28, the J call TRBJ1-2, with 7 bases matching TRBD1. Germline loops: CDR1 MDHEN, CDR2 SYDVKM. The CDR3 has 15 residues. V shed 6 bases and J 4 bases; nucleotides not matched to a gene: 11. In nucleotides, the CDR3 is TGTGCCAGCAGGGAGGGACAGAGCGCAACCTATGGCTACACCTTC. Protein product: CASREGQSATYGYTF.